This T cell receptor beta chain was identified during a study of blood T cell repertoires in COVID-19. Study at large: Sites across the United States, Italy and Spain contributed samples from acute and convalescent COVID-19. T cells, B-cell-depleted T cells, or PBMCs supplied cDNA or gDNA.

The germline V gene encodes CDR1 SEHNR and CDR2 FQNEAQ (reference sequence). The CDR3 loop spans 13 amino acids. Deletions cut 5 bases from V and 4 bases from J, with 8 bases between. Original analysis: Scientists estimated how many nucleated cells there were by amplifying reference gene primers. Generated by immunoSEQ multiplex PCR, the TCRdb table keeps only in-frame clones and is missing some. V and J calls and clone size are as listed in that table; D and trimming were resolved from the DNA. The sample records approximately 100,000 clones, roughly nine tenths being singletons. Sequencing was performed on peripheral blood. This TCR was sampled from a woman at least 80 years old in a cohort sampled during active COVID-19. This chain uses TRBV7-9 with TRBJ2-2, with D perhaps matching TRBD1 (5 bases). The DNA of the CDR3 is TGTGCCAGCAGCCGTACAGGCACCGGGGAGCTGTTTTTT. Its translation is CASSRTGTGELFF. The variable domain in full, completed from reference TRBV7-9 and TRBJ2-2, reads DTGVSQNPRHKITKRGQNVTFRCDPISEHNRLYWYRQTLGQGPEFLTYFQNEAQLEKSRLLSDRFSAERPKGSFSTLEIQRTEQGDSAMYLCASSRTGTGELFFGEGSRLTVL.